These 18 T cell receptor beta chains were sequenced from one sample in a study of blood T cell repertoires in COVID-19. The assay was immunoSEQ multiplex PCR, and TCRdb's table has in-frame clones only and misses some. The sample yields 25,000 to 35,000 clones, approximately 91% seen once. The sample was peripheral blood. The receptor source for this set is a man aged 70-80 years with active COVID-19.

This clone is a singleton in its sample. The chain combines TRBV5-1 with TRBJ2-5, with 13 positions matching TRBD2. The CDR3 covers 14 residues. Germline CDR1 and CDR2: SGHRS and YFSETQ. The V gene end was trimmed by 4 bases and the J gene end by 5 bases; junction bases not matched to a gene: 2. The chain's CDR3 is CASSPTSGGETQYF. DNA for the CDR3: TGCGCCAGCAGCCCGACTAGCGGGGGGGAGACCCAGTACTTC.

This clone was observed a handful of times. This sequence joins TRBV14 and TRBJ1-4; unclear D gene. Germline-derived CDR1 and CDR2 are SGHDN and FVKESK. V lost 1 base and J lost 5, with 5 bases in between. This CDR3 contains 13 residues. The CDR3 nucleotides are TGTGCCAGCAGCCAAGGTCTGAATGAAAAACTGTTTTTT. Translated: CASSQGLNEKLFF.

The J gene is TRBJ2-7, the V gene TRBV30; TRBD2 matches 7 bases. Germline CDR1 is GTSNPN and CDR2 is SVGIG (reference sequence). V gave up 0 bases and J gave up 3 bases; unmatched junction bases: 8. The CDR3 is 15 amino acids. The CDR3 sequence: CAWSVSLAAYYEQYF. The CDR3 bases are TGTGCCTGGAGTGTAAGTCTAGCGGCCTACTACGAGCAGTACTTC.

This rearrangement joins TRBV4-1 to TRBJ1-5; weak D call: TRBD1 (5 bases). V was pared by 0 bases and J by 9 bases, with 12 bases between. Per the germline V gene, CDR1 is MGHRA and CDR2 is YSYEKL. This CDR3 spans 14 amino acids. CDR3 region: CASSQEARAGPQHF. The CDR3 DNA sequence: TGCGCCAGCAGCCAAGAAGCCAGGGCCGGGCCCCAGCATTTT.

The rearrangement links TRBV4-2 to TRBJ1-3; D ambiguous. V lost 0 bases, J lost 1 base, and 4 bases lay in between. This CDR3 has 14 amino acids. Germline CDR1 reads LGHNA; CDR2 reads YNFKEQ. The CDR3 loop is CASSQERSGNTIYF. CDR3 DNA: TGTGCCAGCAGCCAAGAACGGTCTGGAAACACCATATATTTT.

This clone was counted a single time. CDR3 in amino acids: CSVVVFTDTQYF. CDR3 coding DNA: TGCAGCGTTGTCGTGTTCACAGATACGCAGTATTTT. V and J are TRBV29-1 and TRBJ2-3; no clear D gene. From germline, CDR1 is SQVTM and CDR2 ANQGSEA. The CDR3 length is 12 residues. The germline V and J ends were trimmed by 4 bases and 2 bases, with 7 bases remaining between them.

The chain uses TRBV11-3 and TRBJ2-2; 9 positions agree with TRBD2. The CDR3 has 15 amino acids. Germline-derived CDR1 and CDR2 are SGHNT and YENEEA. The V and J ends lost 5 bases and 6 bases, in that order; junction bases with no gene match: 7. Written as DNA, the CDR3 is TGTGCCAGCAGCGGGGGCGGCGGGGGGGCCGGGGAGCTGTTTTTT. It is translated as CASSGGGGGAGELFF.

J is TRBJ2-2 and V is TRBV9, with 9 bases matching TRBD1. CDR3 size: 18 residues. Germline V CDR1 and CDR2: SGDLS, YYNGEE. V lost 3 bases and J lost 3; bases outside the gene matches: 12. The CDR3 bases are TGTGCCAGCAGCGCCCAAATTGGACAGGGGATGTACACCGGGGAGCTGTTTTTT. This codes for CASSAQIGQGMYTGELFF.

The gene calls are TRBV24-1 and TRBJ2-5, with a weak D call TRBD1 (8 bases). The CDR3 runs to 12 residues. Between the trimmed V and J ends, which lost 6 bases and 7 bases, there was a span of 11 bases. CDR1 and CDR2 from the germline V gene are KGHDR and SFDVKD. The CDR3 DNA follows: TGTGCCACCAGTACAGGGGGGGGGACCCAGTACTTC. Its translation: CATSTGGGTQYF.

This chain links TRBV5-5 with TRBJ2-3; 7 bases agree with TRBD1. Losses at the gene ends were 3 bases for V and 1 base for J; bases not matched to a gene: 5. There are 15 residues in the CDR3. Germline lookup yields CDR1 SGHKS and CDR2 YYEKEE (reference sequence). The DNA of the CDR3 is TGTGCCAGCAGCTCTGGGACAGTCGGCACAGATACGCAGTATTTT. It is translated as CASSSGTVGTDTQYF.

The rearrangement joins TRBV5-8 to TRBJ1-5, with 7 bases lining up with TRBD1. The J segment lost 0 bases and the V segment lost 3 bases, leaving 9 bases of the junction unmatched. The CDR3 has 17 amino acids. Germline CDR1 is SGHTS and CDR2 is YDEGEE. The CDR3 spells CASSSRTGQYSNQPQHF. The DNA for the CDR3 is TGTGCCAGCAGCTCCCGGACAGGCCAATATAGCAATCAGCCCCAGCATTTT.

The CDR3 DNA is TGTGCCAGCAGTAGATGGGGGGGAGAGACCCAGTACTTC. Encoded protein: CASSRWGGETQYF. V gene TRBV14 combines with J gene TRBJ2-5; TRBD2 aligns across 7 bases. The junction had 5 bases not matched to a gene; V was cut back by 6 bases and J by 4 bases. There are 13 residues in the CDR3. The germline CDR1 and CDR2 sequences are SGHDN and FVKESK.

V usage is TRBV24-1 and J usage is TRBJ2-2; no firm D call. The CDR3 consists of 13 residues. In germline, CDR1 is KGHDR, CDR2 SFDVKD. Trimming removed 9 bases at V and 0 bases at J, with 7 bases between. The CDR3 nucleotides are TGTGCCACCTCAGGCCCGAACACCGGGGAGCTGTTTTTT. This codes for CATSGPNTGELFF.

This clone is a singleton in its sample. The chain uses TRBV6-5 and TRBJ2-3; TRBD1 agrees at 10 bases. V dropped 1 base and J dropped 6; count of bases not matched to a gene: 7. The length of the CDR3 is 16 residues. The germline gives CDR1 MNHEY, CDR2 SVGAGI. CDR3 residues: CASSYWGTGAQDTQYF. CDR3 coding DNA: TGTGCCAGCAGTTACTGGGGGACAGGGGCCCAGGATACGCAGTATTTT.

This chain uses TRBV13 with TRBJ1-3; 7 bases line up with TRBD1. Germline V CDR1 and CDR2: PRHDT, FYEKMQ (reference sequence). The junction had 12 bases not matched to a gene; V was cut back by 3 bases and J by 4 bases. CDR3 size: 17 residues. In DNA form, the CDR3 reads TGTGCCAGCAGCTTCAGGGGGATCTCTCAACTGGGAAACACCATATATTTT. Translating it yields CASSFRGISQLGNTIYF.

The chain recombines TRBV4-1 with TRBJ1-2; TRBD1 matches at 8 bases. Germline CDR1 is MGHRA and CDR2 is YSYEKL. The CDR3 sequence is 16 residues long. The V gene end was trimmed by 0 bases and the J gene end by 2 bases; junction bases not matched to a gene: 5. The DNA for the CDR3 is TGCGCCAGCAGCCAAGAAAACAGGGGGGTAAACTATGGCTACACCTTC. Amino acid sequence: CASSQENRGVNYGYTF.

The chain couples TRBV28 to TRBJ2-7; tentative D call: TRBD2 (7 bases). Trimming took off 2 bases at V and 9 bases at J, with 17 bases between the two ends. This CDR3 has 14 residues. Germline assignment: CDR1 MDHEN and CDR2 SYDVKM. The CDR3 nucleotides read TGTGCCAGCAGTTTACCCTCGCGGGGGCGGGTGCAGTACTTC. It codes for CASSLPSRGRVQYF.

The chain carries TRBV9 and TRBJ2-2, with TRBD2 as a possible D gene (5 bases). The CDR3 has 17 residues. Per the germline V gene, CDR1 is SGDLS and CDR2 is YYNGEE. V was pared by 0 bases and J by 1 base, with 13 bases between. CDR3 loop: CASSVGSGILNTGELFF. CDR3 DNA: TGTGCCAGCAGCGTAGGGTCCGGGATCTTGAACACCGGGGAGCTGTTTTTT.